A selection of T cell receptor beta chains follows, all from one sample in a study of control samples from healthy donors and cancer patients. Clones were sequenced by immunoSEQ multiplex PCR, and TCRdb holds only the in-frame ones, with some missing. The sample consists of 100,000 to 150,000 clones, 75% to 95% of them appearing once. The specimen sequenced was blood. The receptor source for this set is a man aged 35-49 years in good health. Each CDR3 is given with its conserved first and last residue. The order of the fields is J gene, clone size, V gene, D gene, CDR3 protein, CDR3 DNA. A D gene is named only where the DNA matches it firmly. Not every row has a clone size; where given, it reads once, few, many or a size class.

j_call: TRBJ2-1; clone_size: -; v_call: TRBV6-5; d_call: -; cdr3_aa: CASTKELDEQFF; cdr3_nt: TGTGCCAGCACGAAAGAATTGGATGAGCAGTTCTTC
j_call: TRBJ1-2; clone_size: -; v_call: TRBV5-1; d_call: -; cdr3_aa: CASSLESPNYGYTF; cdr3_nt: TGCGCCAGCAGCTTGGAGAGTCCTAACTATGGCTACACCTTC
j_call: TRBJ2-1; clone_size: -; v_call: TRBV28; d_call: TRBD2; cdr3_aa: CASSRGGNEQFF; cdr3_nt: TGTGCCAGCAGTCGCGGGGGGAATGAGCAGTTCTTC
j_call: TRBJ1-3; clone_size: -; v_call: TRBV9; d_call: -; cdr3_aa: CASSVAFSGAGNTIYF; cdr3_nt: TGTGCCAGCAGCGTAGCTTTTTCAGGGGCAGGAAACACCATATATTTT
j_call: TRBJ2-1; clone_size: -; v_call: TRBV7-8; d_call: TRBD1; cdr3_aa: CASSLMRGPGNEQFF; cdr3_nt: TGTGCCAGCAGCTTAATGAGGGGGCCTGGTAATGAGCAGTTCTTC
j_call: TRBJ2-7; clone_size: once; v_call: TRBV5-6; d_call: -; cdr3_aa: CASTSFYGMEGEQYF; cdr3_nt: TGTGCCAGCACCTCTTTTTATGGCATGGAGGGCGAGCAGTACTTC
j_call: TRBJ2-2; clone_size: -; v_call: TRBV19; d_call: TRBD1; cdr3_aa: CASSPGTAYTGELFF; cdr3_nt: TGTGCCAGTAGCCCCGGGACAGCCTACACCGGGGAGCTGTTTTTT
j_call: TRBJ1-6; clone_size: -; v_call: TRBV27; d_call: TRBD1; cdr3_aa: CASRLVAGQLNSPLHF; cdr3_nt: TGTGCCAGCAGATTAGTCGCGGGACAGCTTAATTCACCCCTCCACTTT
j_call: TRBJ1-3; clone_size: -; v_call: TRBV6-5; d_call: -; cdr3_aa: CASSRRPDYGNTIYF; cdr3_nt: TGTGCCAGCAGCCGTAGACCCGACTATGGAAACACCATATATTTT
j_call: TRBJ1-5; clone_size: -; v_call: TRBV6-5; d_call: -; cdr3_aa: CASSYGPGQPQHF; cdr3_nt: TGTGCCAGCAGTTATGGGCCTGGTCAGCCCCAGCATTTT
j_call: TRBJ2-7; clone_size: -; v_call: TRBV6-2/TRBV6-3; d_call: TRBD1; cdr3_aa: CASSYEGQGLPYEQYF; cdr3_nt: TGTGCCAGCAGTTACGAGGGACAGGGGTTACCCTACGAGCAGTACTTC
j_call: TRBJ1-3; clone_size: -; v_call: TRBV6-5; d_call: TRBD1; cdr3_aa: CASRSTGAGNTIYF; cdr3_nt: TGTGCCAGCAGATCGACAGGGGCTGGAAACACCATATATTTT
j_call: TRBJ2-2; clone_size: once; v_call: TRBV5-6; d_call: -; cdr3_aa: CASSLGHAGGELFF; cdr3_nt: TGTGCCAGCAGCTTGGGACACGCGGGCGGGGAGCTGTTTTTT
j_call: TRBJ2-6; clone_size: -; v_call: TRBV7-3; d_call: TRBD2; cdr3_aa: CASSLAAGGSGANVLTF; cdr3_nt: TGTGCCAGCAGCTTAGCGGCGGGGGGCTCTGGGGCCAACGTCCTGACTTTC
j_call: TRBJ2-1; clone_size: once; v_call: TRBV7-7; d_call: TRBD2; cdr3_aa: CASSETSGGSYNEQFF; cdr3_nt: TGTGCTAGCAGCGAAACTAGCGGGGGGTCCTACAATGAGCAGTTCTTC
j_call: TRBJ2-7; clone_size: -; v_call: TRBV15; d_call: -; cdr3_aa: CATSTGRSYEQYF; cdr3_nt: TGTGCCACCAGCACGGGCAGATCCTACGAGCAGTACTTC
j_call: TRBJ2-3; clone_size: -; v_call: TRBV13; d_call: TRBD1; cdr3_aa: CASSLTFGQGAGTDTQYF; cdr3_nt: TGTGCCAGCAGCCTTACGTTTGGACAGGGGGCTGGCACAGATACGCAGTATTTT
j_call: TRBJ2-5; clone_size: once; v_call: TRBV11-2; d_call: -; cdr3_aa: CASSVGVWETQYF; cdr3_nt: TGTGCCAGCAGCGTAGGGGTCTGGGAGACCCAGTACTTC
j_call: TRBJ1-1; clone_size: -; v_call: TRBV19; d_call: -; cdr3_aa: CASSVILLEFIDTEAFF; cdr3_nt: TGTGCCAGTAGTGTGATTCTACTTGAATTTATTGACACTGAAGCTTTCTTT
j_call: TRBJ1-6; clone_size: -; v_call: TRBV13; d_call: -; cdr3_aa: CASSLGRGGMYSPLHF; cdr3_nt: TGTGCCAGCAGCTTAGGCCGAGGCGGGATGTATTCACCCCTCCACTTT
j_call: TRBJ1-4; clone_size: -; v_call: TRBV19; d_call: -; cdr3_aa: CASSQNEKLFF; cdr3_nt: TGTGCCAGTAGCCAGAATGAAAAACTGTTTTTT
j_call: TRBJ2-7; clone_size: -; v_call: TRBV6-6; d_call: -; cdr3_aa: CASSYSADEQYF; cdr3_nt: TGTGCCAGCAGTTACTCGGCTGACGAGCAGTACTTC
j_call: TRBJ1-2; clone_size: -; v_call: TRBV2; d_call: -; cdr3_aa: CASSERALNYGYTF; cdr3_nt: TGTGCCAGCAGTGAAAGGGCCCTAAACTATGGCTACACCTTC
j_call: TRBJ2-5; clone_size: -; v_call: TRBV7-8; d_call: -; cdr3_aa: CASSFGEGTQYF; cdr3_nt: TGTGCCAGCAGCTTTGGAGAGGGGACCCAGTACTTC
j_call: TRBJ1-2; clone_size: -; v_call: TRBV20-1; d_call: -; cdr3_aa: CSAWDRLGYTF; cdr3_nt: TGCAGTGCTTGGGACCGCCTGGGCTACACCTTC
j_call: TRBJ1-3; clone_size: -; v_call: TRBV9; d_call: -; cdr3_aa: CASSVGSSGNTIYF; cdr3_nt: TGTGCCAGCAGCGTAGGGAGCTCTGGAAACACCATATATTTT
j_call: TRBJ1-2; clone_size: -; v_call: TRBV10-3; d_call: -; cdr3_aa: CATGKDGHYGYTF; cdr3_nt: TGTGCCACCGGAAAAGACGGTCACTATGGCTACACCTTC
j_call: TRBJ1-2; clone_size: -; v_call: TRBV30; d_call: TRBD1; cdr3_aa: CAWSPGTADYTF; cdr3_nt: TGTGCCTGGAGCCCCGGGACAGCGGACTACACCTTC
j_call: TRBJ1-3; clone_size: -; v_call: TRBV5-1; d_call: -; cdr3_aa: CASSLALGDGNTIYF; cdr3_nt: TGCGCCAGCAGCTTGGCATTGGGGGACGGAAACACCATATATTTT
j_call: TRBJ1-6; clone_size: -; v_call: TRBV2; d_call: -; cdr3_aa: CASRPSTRDSPLHF; cdr3_nt: TGTGCCAGCAGACCCAGTACACGGGATTCACCCCTCCACTTT
j_call: TRBJ1-5; clone_size: once; v_call: TRBV6-2/TRBV6-3; d_call: TRBD1; cdr3_aa: CASSPRGGTGINQPQHF; cdr3_nt: TGTGCCAGCAGTCCCCGAGGCGGGACAGGGATCAATCAGCCCCAGCATTTT
j_call: TRBJ1-5; clone_size: -; v_call: TRBV5-5; d_call: -; cdr3_aa: CASSLGDYQPQHF; cdr3_nt: TGTGCCAGCAGCTTGGGGGACTATCAGCCCCAGCATTTT
j_call: TRBJ2-3; clone_size: -; v_call: TRBV7-9; d_call: TRBD2; cdr3_aa: CASSFASGGSDTQYF; cdr3_nt: TGTGCCAGCAGCTTTGCTAGCGGGGGGTCAGATACGCAGTATTTT
j_call: TRBJ2-1; clone_size: -; v_call: TRBV6-4; d_call: TRBD2; cdr3_aa: CASSVTSGAYNEQFF; cdr3_nt: TGTGCCAGCAGTGTGACTAGCGGGGCTTACAATGAGCAGTTCTTC
j_call: TRBJ2-5; clone_size: -; v_call: TRBV5-6; d_call: -; cdr3_aa: CASSFGEQETQYF; cdr3_nt: TGTGCCAGCAGCTTTGGGGAGCAGGAGACCCAGTACTTC
j_call: TRBJ2-1; clone_size: -; v_call: TRBV7-8; d_call: -; cdr3_aa: CASSLGRGSDEQFF; cdr3_nt: TGTGCCAGCAGCTTAGGACGGGGCAGTGATGAGCAGTTCTTC
j_call: TRBJ1-6; clone_size: -; v_call: TRBV7-9; d_call: -; cdr3_aa: CASALGGYNSPLHF; cdr3_nt: TGTGCCAGCGCCCTCGGGGGTTATAATTCACCCCTCCACTTT
j_call: TRBJ1-2; clone_size: -; v_call: TRBV2; d_call: -; cdr3_aa: CASRGINRDGGYTF; cdr3_nt: TGTGCCAGCAGAGGAATAAACAGGGACGGTGGCTACACCTTC
j_call: TRBJ1-1; clone_size: -; v_call: TRBV7-9; d_call: -; cdr3_aa: CASTIGGWVEAFF; cdr3_nt: TGTGCCAGCACCATTGGGGGTTGGGTTGAAGCTTTCTTT
j_call: TRBJ1-3; clone_size: -; v_call: TRBV2; d_call: -; cdr3_aa: CASSEGGNTIYF; cdr3_nt: TGTGCCAGCAGTGAGGGCGGAAACACCATATATTTT
j_call: TRBJ1-1; clone_size: -; v_call: TRBV29-1; d_call: -; cdr3_aa: CSASGLLNTEAFF; cdr3_nt: TGCAGCGCCTCGGGACTTTTGAACACTGAAGCTTTCTTT
j_call: TRBJ1-3; clone_size: -; v_call: TRBV29-1; d_call: TRBD1; cdr3_aa: CSVGQGAGNTIYF; cdr3_nt: TGCAGCGTTGGACAGGGGGCTGGAAACACCATATATTTT
j_call: TRBJ1-6; clone_size: -; v_call: TRBV5-1; d_call: TRBD1; cdr3_aa: CASSLEGQDDSPLHF; cdr3_nt: TGCGCCAGCAGCTTGGAGGGACAGGACGATTCACCCCTCCACTTT
j_call: TRBJ2-7; clone_size: -; v_call: TRBV5-1; d_call: -; cdr3_aa: CASSAGMHEQYF; cdr3_nt: TGCGCCAGCAGCGCGGGGATGCACGAGCAGTACTTC
j_call: TRBJ2-3; clone_size: -; v_call: TRBV15; d_call: TRBD1; cdr3_aa: CATSPLDRSTDTQYF; cdr3_nt: TGTGCCACCAGCCCCCTGGACAGGAGCACAGATACGCAGTATTTT
j_call: TRBJ2-7; clone_size: once; v_call: TRBV14; d_call: -; cdr3_aa: CASSQGGGWSSYEQYF; cdr3_nt: TGTGCCAGCAGCCAAGGAGGGGGATGGAGCTCCTACGAGCAGTACTTC
j_call: TRBJ1-2; clone_size: once; v_call: TRBV6-5; d_call: TRBD1; cdr3_aa: CASSYLSGGPGYTF; cdr3_nt: TGTGCCAGCAGTTACCTCTCAGGGGGGCCCGGCTACACCTTC
j_call: TRBJ1-3; clone_size: -; v_call: TRBV6-5; d_call: -; cdr3_aa: CASSLGPISGNTIYF; cdr3_nt: TGTGCCAGCAGTCTGGGACCGATCTCTGGAAACACCATATATTTT
j_call: TRBJ1-6; clone_size: once; v_call: TRBV10-3; d_call: -; cdr3_aa: CAIEVPAGLCNSPLHF; cdr3_nt: TGTGCCATCGAGGTACCCGCGGGGCTCTGTAATTCACCCCTCCACTTT
j_call: TRBJ1-3; clone_size: -; v_call: TRBV14; d_call: -; cdr3_aa: CASTPGPGNTIYF; cdr3_nt: TGTGCCAGCACCCCGGGGCCCGGAAACACCATATATTTT
j_call: TRBJ1-2; clone_size: -; v_call: TRBV5-1; d_call: TRBD1; cdr3_aa: CASSSNPGQGPDGYTF; cdr3_nt: TGCGCCAGCAGCTCAAACCCGGGACAGGGGCCCGATGGCTACACCTTC
j_call: TRBJ2-7; clone_size: once; v_call: TRBV3-1/TRBV3-2; d_call: TRBD2; cdr3_aa: CASSPHLAGAYEQYF; cdr3_nt: TGTGCCAGCAGCCCCCACCTAGCGGGGGCCTACGAGCAGTACTTC
j_call: TRBJ1-4; clone_size: -; v_call: TRBV6-5; d_call: -; cdr3_aa: CASSTRGGSNEKLFF; cdr3_nt: TGTGCCAGCAGTACCCGAGGAGGGTCTAATGAAAAACTGTTTTTT